A single sample gave rise to the 29 T cell receptor beta chains below, sequenced in a study of cytomegalovirus exposure and HLA in healthy donors. The PCR was carried out with 60 Vbeta primers and 13 Jbeta primers. Using immunoSEQ multiplex PCR, the repertoire was profiled, and TCRdb retains in-frame clones only, with some absent. The sample shows roughly 86,000 clones, approximately 60% of them seen only once. Sequenced: PBMCs. These receptors were obtained from a woman aged 50 to 65 in good health and CMV-seropositive.

The rearrangement links TRBV6-5 to TRBJ1-2, with a possible D match to TRBD1 (5 bases). Trimming cost V 5 bases and J 6 bases, with 10 bases left between them. Germline V lookup: CDR1 MNHEY, CDR2 SVGAGI. This CDR3 is built from 12 residues. The CDR3 loop is CASSRWGDGYTF. The CDR3 coding sequence is TGTGCCAGCAGTCGCTGGGGGGATGGCTACACCTTC.

The CDR3: CASGLAGGRGVNEQFF. DNA for the CDR3: TGTGCCAGCGGACTAGCGGGGGGGCGCGGAGTTAATGAGCAGTTCTTC. The chain uses TRBV13 and TRBJ2-1, with TRBD2 identical over 15 bases. The germline gives CDR1 PRHDT, CDR2 FYEKMQ (reference sequence). V lost 8 bases and J lost 7; bases outside the gene matches: 9. CDR3 length equals 16 residues.

V is TRBV5-4 and J is TRBJ1-3; TRBD1 might be the D (5 bases). Trimming left V 0 bases short and J 0 bases short, with 10 bases between. This CDR3 has 16 amino acids. The germline V gene encodes CDR1 SGHNT and CDR2 YYREEE (reference sequence). The CDR3 loop reads CASSLGDSYSGNTIYF. DNA of the CDR3: TGTGCCAGCAGCTTGGGAGACAGCTACTCTGGAAACACCATATATTTT. Full variable domain (remainder filled in from reference TRBV5-4 and TRBJ1-3): ETGVTQSPTHLIKTRGQQVTLRCSSQSGHNTVSWYQQALGQGPQFIFQYYREEENGRGNFPPRFSGLQFPNYSSELNVNALELDDSALYLCASSLGDSYSGNTIYFGEGSWLTVV.

This clone was counted between two and nine times. This rearrangement joins TRBV10-3 to TRBJ1-5; TRBD1 might be the D (5 bases). The CDR3 sequence is 13 residues long. CDR1 is ENHRY, CDR2 SYGVKD, per germline. Trimming stripped 2 bases from V and 8 bases from J, with 10 bases between. Here the CDR3 reads CAISEGRDEPQHF. The DNA for the CDR3 is TGTGCCATCAGTGAGGGCAGGGATGAGCCCCAGCATTTT.

The V call is TRBV18, the J call TRBJ1-3; 7 bases agree with TRBD1. The CDR3 covers 17 residues. In germline, CDR1 is KGHSH, CDR2 LQKENI. Losses at the gene ends were 3 bases for V and 4 bases for J; bases not matched to a gene: 12. CDR3 residues: CASSPPRSQGVGNTIYF. In nucleotides, the CDR3 is TGTGCCAGCTCACCTCCTCGGAGCCAGGGGGTCGGAAACACCATATATTTT.

J is TRBJ1-2 and V is TRBV5-1; the D gene is possibly TRBD1 (6 bases). Germline CDR1 is SGHRS and CDR2 is YFSETQ. The CDR3 length is 14 residues. The V and J ends lost 2 bases and 6 bases respectively, with 14 bases between them. CDR3 amino acids: CASSFLQGGDGYTF. Written as DNA, the CDR3 is TGCGCCAGCAGCTTTTTACAGGGAGGGGATGGCTACACCTTC.

The chain uses TRBV11-2 and TRBJ2-7, with 7 bases lining up with TRBD1. Germline lookup yields CDR1 SGHAT and CDR2 FQNNGV. V lost 1 base, J lost 2 bases, and 2 bases stayed unmatched. CDR3 length: 14 amino acids. CDR3 sequence reads: CASSLGQGPYEQYF. The CDR3 bases are TGTGCCAGCAGCTTAGGACAGGGCCCCTACGAGCAGTACTTC.

This clone was seen a few times. The chain uses TRBV14 and TRBJ2-5; D may be TRBD1 (5 bases). With the DNA end fitting TRBJ2-7 better, the J assignment may be wrong. This CDR3 has 12 residues. Germline lookup yields CDR1 SGHDN and CDR2 FVKESK. DNA for the CDR3: TGTGCCAGCAGCCCGCAGGGCCTCGAGCAGTACTTC. Amino acids: CASSPQGLEQYF.

The chain couples TRBV5-6 to TRBJ2-7; 9 positions agree with TRBD1. The junction had 9 bases not matched to a gene; V was cut back by 3 bases and J by 5 bases. Germline values: CDR1 SGHDT, CDR2 YYEEEE. The CDR3 is made up of 15 amino acids. For the CDR3, the DNA is TGTGCCAGCAGCTGGGGGACAGGGCGAGTCAACGAGCAGTACTTC. Its protein is CASSWGTGRVNEQYF.

The chain employs TRBV13 and TRBJ2-3, with 7 bases aligning to TRBD2. Losses at the gene ends were 5 bases for V and 3 bases for J; bases not matched to a gene: 8. From germline, CDR1 is PRHDT and CDR2 FYEKMQ (reference sequence). The CDR3 covers 15 residues. The CDR3 loop reads CASSPREEATDTQYF. CDR3 nucleotides: TGTGCCAGCAGCCCCCGGGAGGAGGCTACAGATACGCAGTATTTT.

This clone occurred a few times. V gene TRBV14 combines with J gene TRBJ2-5, with a weak D call TRBD1 (6 bases). The J call may be mistaken, given a closer DNA end match to TRBJ2-7. CDR1 SGHDN and CDR2 FVKESK come from the germline V gene. The CDR3 is 13 residues long. CDR3 in amino acids: CASSTGFRYEQYF. The CDR3 coding sequence is TGTGCCAGCAGCACAGGGTTCCGATACGAGCAGTACTTC.

The chain is built from TRBV6-5 and TRBJ2-7; 9 bases fit TRBD2. V dropped 6 bases and J dropped 3; count of bases not matched to a gene: 3. CDR1 MNHEY and CDR2 SVGAGI come from the germline V gene. The CDR3 contains 13 residues. In nucleotides, the CDR3 is TGTGCCAGCAGGCTAGCGGGGTACTACGAGCAGTACTTC. Encoded protein: CASRLAGYYEQYF.

V and J are TRBV9 and TRBJ2-1; D is uncertain. CDR1 and CDR2 (germline): SGDLS, YYNGEE. Between the trimmed V and J ends, which lost 0 bases and 5 bases, there was a span of 9 bases. This CDR3 comprises 14 residues. The CDR3, as DNA: TGTGCCAGCAGCGTAGCTACTACGGACAATGAGCAGTTCTTC. It yields the protein CASSVATTDNEQFF.

The gene calls are TRBV2 and TRBJ2-6; 7 bases line up with TRBD2. After removal of 2 bases from V and 0 bases from J, the junction contained 1 base not matched to a gene. The CDR3 is 16 residues long. CDR1 and CDR2 (germline): SNHLY, FYNNEI. The CDR3: CASSEPSGSGANVLTF. As DNA, the CDR3 is TGTGCCAGCAGTGAACCTAGCGGCTCTGGGGCCAACGTCCTGACTTTC.

This rearrangement joins TRBV29-1 to TRBJ2-7; maybe TRBD1 (5 bases). Trimming took off 0 bases at V and 1 base at J, with 7 bases between the two ends. Germline V gives CDR1 SQVTM, CDR2 ANQGSEA. The CDR3 sequence is 13 residues long. The CDR3 region is CSVEETASYEQYF. The CDR3 coding sequence is TGCAGCGTTGAAGAGACAGCTTCCTACGAGCAGTACTTC.

The chain carries TRBV7-9 and TRBJ2-1; 7 positions agree with TRBD1. V shed 5 bases and J 7 bases; nucleotides not matched to a gene: 11. Germline-derived CDR1 and CDR2 are SEHNR and FQNEAQ (reference sequence). This CDR3 is built from 15 residues. The DNA of the CDR3 is TGTGCCAGCAGCGTCCCGGACAGGATACGGAATGAGCAGTTCTTC. Protein: CASSVPDRIRNEQFF.

This chain links TRBV6-5 with TRBJ1-1; the D is unclear. Germline lookup yields CDR1 MNHEY and CDR2 SVGAGI. This CDR3 is built from 14 residues. Trimming removed 0 bases at V and 1 base at J, with 6 bases between. The CDR3 nucleotides read TGTGCCAGCAGTTACTCGTGGCAGAACACTGAAGCTTTCTTT. This sequence encodes CASSYSWQNTEAFF.

V usage is TRBV20-1 and J usage is TRBJ1-2; D is unclear. This CDR3 spans 10 amino acids. Per the germline V gene, CDR1 is DFQATT and CDR2 is SNEGSKA (reference sequence). The ends were cut back, 5 bases at V and 8 bases at J, with 9 bases in the middle. The CDR3 spells CSAYNNGYTF. The CDR3 DNA sequence: TGCAGTGCTTACAACAACGGCTACACCTTC.

The gene calls are TRBV28 and TRBJ1-2, with D hard to call. Trimming took off 5 bases at V and 2 bases at J, with 9 bases between the two ends. This CDR3 region has 13 residues. Germline loops: CDR1 MDHEN, CDR2 SYDVKM. CDR3 coding DNA: TGTGCCAGCAGTCCCCCGGGGAACTATGGCTACACCTTC. Translated, it gives CASSPPGNYGYTF.

J is TRBJ1-1 and V is TRBV7-9; TRBD1 is a possible D gene (6 bases). Germline lookup yields CDR1 SEHNR and CDR2 FQNEAQ (reference sequence). V was cut by 5 bases and J by 5 bases, with 12 bases left in between. The CDR3 covers 13 residues. CDR3 sequence: CASSLYTGTEAFF. CDR3 coding DNA: TGTGCCAGCAGCCTTTACACAGGGACTGAAGCTTTCTTT.

The chain recombines TRBV7-8 with TRBJ1-2, with 8 bases fitting TRBD1. The germline CDR1 and CDR2 sequences are SGHVS and FQNEAQ. This CDR3 is built from 18 residues. The J segment lost 4 bases and the V segment lost 1 base, leaving 14 bases of the junction unmatched. The CDR3 loop reads CASSLGGQGADPRYGYTF. The CDR3 nucleotides read TGTGCCAGCAGCTTAGGGGGCCAGGGGGCCGACCCCCGCTATGGCTACACCTTC.

This sequence joins TRBV9 and TRBJ2-5, with 12 bases aligning to TRBD2. There are 18 residues in the CDR3. CDR1 is SGDLS and CDR2 is YYNGEE in the germline V gene. With 0 bases clipped from V and 2 bases from J, the junction kept 8 bases outside the gene matches. The CDR3 sequence: CASSVALAGGLRQETQYF. DNA for the CDR3: TGTGCCAGCAGCGTAGCACTAGCGGGGGGCCTTCGTCAAGAGACCCAGTACTTC.

The chain employs TRBV5-4 and TRBJ2-5; 10 bases line up with TRBD1. There are 14 residues in the CDR3. CDR1 and CDR2 from the germline V gene are SGHNT and YYREEE (reference sequence). The J segment lost 2 bases and the V segment lost 4 bases, leaving 2 bases of the junction unmatched. The CDR3: CASSGQGDQETQYF. The CDR3 DNA follows: TGTGCCAGCAGCGGACAGGGGGATCAAGAGACCCAGTACTTC. The complete variable domain, with remaining parts taken from reference TRBV5-4 and TRBJ2-5, reads ETGVTQSPTHLIKTRGQQVTLRCSSQSGHNTVSWYQQALGQGPQFIFQYYREEENGRGNFPPRFSGLQFPNYSSELNVNALELDDSALYLCASSGQGDQETQYFGPGTRLLVL.

This chain links TRBV4-2 with TRBJ2-1, with 7 bases identical to TRBD2. The CDR3 consists of 15 residues. Unmatched junction bases numbered 6, after V lost 5 bases and J lost 2 bases. Germline CDR1 is LGHNA and CDR2 is YNFKEQ. The CDR3 DNA follows: TGTGCCAGCAGCTATACTAGCGACCCCTACAATGAGCAGTTCTTC. This gives the protein CASSYTSDPYNEQFF.

This rearrangement joins TRBV2 to TRBJ1-3; unclear D gene. Germline V gives CDR1 SNHLY, CDR2 FYNNEI. This CDR3 is built from 14 residues. V dropped 6 bases and J dropped 4 bases, with 13 bases sitting between them. This CDR3 is CASSMALTGNTIYF. CDR3 nucleotides: TGTGCCAGCAGCATGGCACTAACGGGAAACACCATATATTTT.

This rearrangement joins TRBV7-8 to TRBJ1-1; no firm D call. V was pared by 2 bases and J by 5 bases, with 15 bases between. This CDR3 has 15 residues. Germline CDR1 reads SGHVS; CDR2 reads FQNEAQ. As DNA, the CDR3 is TGTGCCAGCAGCTTATGGTTGAGGGAGGCTACTGAAGCTTTCTTT. This gives the protein CASSLWLREATEAFF.

To note about this clone: The sample holds other DNA sequences that translate to the same CDR3. The chain recombines TRBV28 with TRBJ1-2; the D gene is possibly TRBD1 (5 bases). The V end was cut by 5 bases, the J end by 5 bases, with 12 bases between. This CDR3 spans 13 amino acids. Germline V gene lookup returns CDR1 MDHEN and CDR2 SYDVKM. The CDR3 loop is CASSPSGPYGYTF. The CDR3 DNA sequence: TGTGCCAGCAGTCCGTCAGGGCCTTATGGCTACACCTTC.

The CDR3 loop reads CASSGGQGIEHEQFF. The CDR3 region has the DNA TGTGCCAGCAGTGGGGGACAGGGGATCGAGCATGAGCAGTTCTTC. The chain links TRBV25-1 to TRBJ2-1, with 10 bases lining up with TRBD1. The germline CDR1 and CDR2 sequences are MGHDK and SYGVNS. V lost 4 bases, J lost 8 bases, and 8 bases stayed unmatched. This CDR3 comprises 15 residues.

The chain couples TRBV7-9 to TRBJ2-3, with TRBD1 matching over 7 bases. This CDR3 contains 18 residues. Trimming took 5 bases from V and 0 from J; bases not matched to a gene: 14. Germline-derived CDR1 and CDR2 are SEHNR and FQNEAQ (reference sequence). CDR3 loop: CASSRMYRGPSSTDTQYF. For the CDR3, the DNA is TGTGCCAGCAGCCGGATGTACAGGGGCCCGTCTAGCACAGATACGCAGTATTTT.